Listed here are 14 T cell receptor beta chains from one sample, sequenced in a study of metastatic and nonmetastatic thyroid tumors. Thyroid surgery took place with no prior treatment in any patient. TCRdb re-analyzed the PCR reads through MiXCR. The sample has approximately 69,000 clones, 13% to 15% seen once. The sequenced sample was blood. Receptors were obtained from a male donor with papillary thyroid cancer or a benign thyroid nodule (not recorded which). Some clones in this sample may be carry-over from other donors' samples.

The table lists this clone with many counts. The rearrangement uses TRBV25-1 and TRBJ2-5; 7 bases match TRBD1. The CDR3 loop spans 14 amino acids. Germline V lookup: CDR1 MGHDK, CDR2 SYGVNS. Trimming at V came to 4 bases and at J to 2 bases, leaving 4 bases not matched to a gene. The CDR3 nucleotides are TGTGCCAGCAGTGCTCGGACAGGACAAGAGACCCAGTACTTC. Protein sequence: CASSARTGQETQYF.

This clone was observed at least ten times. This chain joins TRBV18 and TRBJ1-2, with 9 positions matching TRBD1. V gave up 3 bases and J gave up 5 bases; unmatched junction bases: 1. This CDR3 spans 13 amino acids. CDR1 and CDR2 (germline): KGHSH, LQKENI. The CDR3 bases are TGTGCCAGCTCACCGACAGGGGGGTATGGCTACACCTTC. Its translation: CASSPTGGYGYTF.

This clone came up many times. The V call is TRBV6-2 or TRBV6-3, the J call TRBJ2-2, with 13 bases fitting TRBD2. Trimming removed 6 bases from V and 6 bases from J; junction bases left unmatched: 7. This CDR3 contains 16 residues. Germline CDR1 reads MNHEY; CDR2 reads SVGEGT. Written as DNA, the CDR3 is TGTGCCAGCAGACCCCCGGGACTAGCGGGACCCGGGGAGCTGTTTTTT. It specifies CASRPPGLAGPGELFF.

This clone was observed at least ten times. The CDR3 reads CASSEVGRGPRELFF. The CDR3 DNA follows: TGTGCCAGCAGTGAAGTCGGCAGGGGTCCCCGGGAGCTGTTTTTT. The chain recombines TRBV2 with TRBJ2-2; a possible D gene is TRBD1 (6 bases). The CDR3 has 15 residues. V was cut by 1 base and J by 9 bases, with 15 bases left in between. Germline-derived CDR1 and CDR2 are SNHLY and FYNNEI.

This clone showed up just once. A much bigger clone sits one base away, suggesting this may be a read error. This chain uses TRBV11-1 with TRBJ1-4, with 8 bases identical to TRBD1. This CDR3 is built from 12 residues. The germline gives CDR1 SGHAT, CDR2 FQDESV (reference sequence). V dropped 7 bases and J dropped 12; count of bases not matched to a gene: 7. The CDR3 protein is CASISTGEELFF. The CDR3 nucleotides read TGTGCCAGCATCTCGACAGGGGAAGAACTGTTTTTT.

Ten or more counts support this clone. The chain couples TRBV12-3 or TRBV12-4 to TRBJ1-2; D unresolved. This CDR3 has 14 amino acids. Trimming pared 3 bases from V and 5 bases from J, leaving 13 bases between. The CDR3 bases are TGTGCCAGCAGTTTCGGGAGGGCGGGGTATGGCTACACCTTC. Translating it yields CASSFGRAGYGYTF.

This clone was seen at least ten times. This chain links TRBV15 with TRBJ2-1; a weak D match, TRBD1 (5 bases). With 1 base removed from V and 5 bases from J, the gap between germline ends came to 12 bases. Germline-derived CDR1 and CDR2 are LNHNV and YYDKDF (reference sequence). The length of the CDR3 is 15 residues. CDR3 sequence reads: CATSRVREKDNEQFF. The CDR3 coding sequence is TGTGCCACCAGCAGAGTCAGGGAAAAGGACAATGAGCAGTTCTTC.

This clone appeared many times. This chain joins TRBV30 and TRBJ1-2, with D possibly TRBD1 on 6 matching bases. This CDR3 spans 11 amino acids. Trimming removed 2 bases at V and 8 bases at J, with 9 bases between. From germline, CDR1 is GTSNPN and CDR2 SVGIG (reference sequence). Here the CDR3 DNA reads TGTGCCTGGAGTACCGGGGGCGGCTACACCTTC. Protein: CAWSTGGGYTF.

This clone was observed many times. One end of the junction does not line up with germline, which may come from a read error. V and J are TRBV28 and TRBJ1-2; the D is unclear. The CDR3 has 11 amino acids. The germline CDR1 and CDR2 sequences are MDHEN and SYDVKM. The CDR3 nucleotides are TGTGCCAGCAGTTTAGGCTATAGCTACACCTTC. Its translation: CASSLGYSYTF.

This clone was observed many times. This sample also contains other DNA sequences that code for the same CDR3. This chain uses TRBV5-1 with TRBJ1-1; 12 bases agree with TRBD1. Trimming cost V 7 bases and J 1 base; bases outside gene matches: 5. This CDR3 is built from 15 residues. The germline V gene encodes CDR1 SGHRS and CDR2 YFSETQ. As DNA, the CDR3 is TGCGCCAGCGGGACAGGGGGCATTGGGAACACTGAAGCTTTCTTT. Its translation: CASGTGGIGNTEAFF. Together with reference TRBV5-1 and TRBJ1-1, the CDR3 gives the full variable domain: KAGVTQTPRYLIKTRGQQVTLSCSPISGHRSVSWYQQTPGQGLQFLFEYFSETQRNKGNFPGRFSGRQFSNSRSEMNVSTLELGDSALYLCASGTGGIGNTEAFFGQGTRLTVV.

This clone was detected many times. CDR3 sequence: CASSLDRASQPQHF. The CDR3 nucleotides read TGTGCCAGCAGCTTAGACAGGGCGTCTCAGCCCCAGCATTTT. The chain couples TRBV11-2 to TRBJ1-5; D is possibly TRBD1 (5 bases). V lost 0 bases, J lost 6 bases, and 9 bases lay in between. CDR1 is SGHAT and CDR2 is FQNNGV in the germline V gene. The CDR3 has 14 amino acids.

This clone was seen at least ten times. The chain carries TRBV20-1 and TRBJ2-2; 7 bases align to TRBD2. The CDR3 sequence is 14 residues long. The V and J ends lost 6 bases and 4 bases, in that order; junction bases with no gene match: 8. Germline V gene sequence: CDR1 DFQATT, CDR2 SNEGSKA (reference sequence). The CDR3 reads CSAQPPSGTGELFF. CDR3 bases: TGCAGTGCCCAACCTCCTAGCGGCACCGGGGAGCTGTTTTTT.

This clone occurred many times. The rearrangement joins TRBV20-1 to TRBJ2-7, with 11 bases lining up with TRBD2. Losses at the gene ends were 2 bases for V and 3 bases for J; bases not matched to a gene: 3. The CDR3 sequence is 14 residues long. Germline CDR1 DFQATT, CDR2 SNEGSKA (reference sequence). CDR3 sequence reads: CSARPTSGSYEQYV. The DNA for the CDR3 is TGCAGTGCTAGACCTACTAGCGGGAGCTACGAGCAGTACGTC.

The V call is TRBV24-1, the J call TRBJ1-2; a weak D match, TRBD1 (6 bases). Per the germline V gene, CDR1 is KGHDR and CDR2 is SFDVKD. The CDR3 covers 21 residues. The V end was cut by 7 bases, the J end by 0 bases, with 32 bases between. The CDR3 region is CATRPGRGDIFLQEANYGYTF. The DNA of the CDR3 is TGTGCCACCAGACCGGGGCGGGGGGACATTTTTCTTCAGGAAGCTAACTATGGCTACACCTTC.